Described below is a single T cell receptor (beta chain) sequence and its context. This record belongs to a study of blood T cells in healthy people across ages. The ends lost 3 bases at V and 2 bases at J; junction bases unmatched: 3. The germline CDR1 and CDR2 sequences are DFQATT and SNEGSKA (reference sequence). This CDR3 has 15 amino acids. Using a J-beta primer mix together with a sample-barcoded 5' primer, a second PCR was run for about 7 to 12 cycles. TCRdb reprocessed the 5' RACE reads with MiXCR, giving one entry per CDR3 protein. The data show about a million distinct CDR3 sequences, with roughly 50% seen just once and about 20% held by the top ten.

J is TRBJ2-7 and V is TRBV20-1; 14 positions match TRBD2. The sample taken for sequencing was blood. This clonotype was obtained from a woman aged 55-69 years in good health. The CDR3 sequence: CSASAGLAGAYEQYF. Written as DNA, the CDR3 is TGCAGTGCTAGTGCGGGACTAGCGGGAGCCTACGAGCAGTACTTC.